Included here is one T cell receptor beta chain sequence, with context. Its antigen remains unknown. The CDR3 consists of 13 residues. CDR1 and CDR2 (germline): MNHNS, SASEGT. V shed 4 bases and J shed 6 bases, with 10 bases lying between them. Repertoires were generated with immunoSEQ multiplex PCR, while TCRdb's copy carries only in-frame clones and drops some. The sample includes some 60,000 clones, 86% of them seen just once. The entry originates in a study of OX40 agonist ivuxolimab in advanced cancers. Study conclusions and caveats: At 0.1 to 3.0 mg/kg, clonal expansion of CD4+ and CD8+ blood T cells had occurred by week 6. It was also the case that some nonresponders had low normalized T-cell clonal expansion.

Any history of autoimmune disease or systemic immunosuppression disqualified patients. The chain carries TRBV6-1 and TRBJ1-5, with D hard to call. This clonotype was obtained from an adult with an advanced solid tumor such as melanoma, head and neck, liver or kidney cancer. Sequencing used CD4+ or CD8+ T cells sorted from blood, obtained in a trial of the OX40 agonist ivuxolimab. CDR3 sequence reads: CASSALEFQPQHF. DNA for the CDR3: TGTGCCAGCAGTGCCCTAGAGTTTCAGCCCCAGCATTTT.